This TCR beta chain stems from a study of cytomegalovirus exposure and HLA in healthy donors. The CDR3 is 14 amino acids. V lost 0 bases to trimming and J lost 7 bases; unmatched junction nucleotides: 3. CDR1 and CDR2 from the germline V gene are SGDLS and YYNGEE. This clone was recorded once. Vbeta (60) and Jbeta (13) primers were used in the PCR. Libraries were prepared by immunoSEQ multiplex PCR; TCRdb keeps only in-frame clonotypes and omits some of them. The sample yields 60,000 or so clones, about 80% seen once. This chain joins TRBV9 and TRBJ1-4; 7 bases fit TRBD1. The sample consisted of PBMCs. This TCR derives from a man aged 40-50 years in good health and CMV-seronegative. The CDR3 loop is CASSVAAGGEKLFF. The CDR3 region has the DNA TGTGCCAGCAGCGTAGCGGCAGGGGGTGAAAAACTGTTTTTT.